These 11 T cell receptor beta chains were all obtained from the same sample, sequenced in a study of post-analysis software for immune sequencing data. Overall study findings and caveats: Elevated frequency relative to controls characterized 4 or 5 TRBV segments in patients, TRBV5-6, TRBV5-1 and TRBV20-1 among them.

These receptors' targets are unknown. Unique-molecular-identifier-tagged TCR beta cDNA libraries were used. Each CDR3 protein gets one entry after TCRdb re-called the PCR reads with MiXCR. The sample records over 700,000 distinct CDR3 sequences, about 27% being singletons. Sequencing was performed on blood. The receptors derive from a girl aged 5-17 years with multiple sclerosis.

The table lists this clonotype with a few counts. The chain joins TRBV6-5 to TRBJ2-1; tentative D call: TRBD2 (5 bases). Deletions cut 7 bases from V and 9 bases from J, with 16 bases between. Germline V gene lookup returns CDR1 MNHEY and CDR2 SVGAGI. The CDR3 length is 13 residues. The CDR3 loop reads CASTPFPAGEQFF. The CDR3 DNA reads as TGTGCCAGCACTCCCTTTCCGGCGGGTGAGCAGTTCTTC.

This sequence joins TRBV5-5 and TRBJ2-3; D possibly uses TRBD1 or TRBD2 (6 bases each). Germline CDR1 and CDR2: SGHKS and YYEKEE (reference sequence). This CDR3 contains 13 residues. Trimming stripped 5 bases from V and 8 bases from J, with 15 bases between. The CDR3 loop is CASRYRLGGTQYF. CDR3 nucleotides: TGTGCCAGCAGGTACAGACTAGGGGGTACGCAGTATTTT.

In regard to this clonotype: Its ends do not fully match the called genes, so a read error is possible. The V gene is TRBV28, the J gene TRBJ2-6; tentative D call: TRBD2 (5 bases). The CDR3 sequence is 15 residues long. Germline V gene data show CDR1 as MDHEN and CDR2 as SYDVKM. The chain's CDR3 is CAGSLRVSGSDVLTF. CDR3 bases: TGTGCCGGCAGCCTGAGGGTCTCTGGGTCCGACGTCCTGACTTTC.

V is TRBV29-1 and J is TRBJ1-2; no reliable D call. This CDR3 has 11 residues. With 3 bases removed from V and 7 bases from J, the gap between germline ends came to 9 bases. The germline CDR1 and CDR2 sequences are SQVTM and ANQGSEA. This CDR3 reads CSVESRAGYTF. DNA of the CDR3: TGCAGCGTTGAGTCGCGGGCTGGCTACACCTTC.

This sequence joins TRBV28 and TRBJ2-1; possible D gene TRBD1, 6 bases. The CDR3 length is 14 residues. Germline CDR1 reads MDHEN; CDR2 reads SYDVKM. Trimming shortened V by 9 bases and J by 3 bases, and 15 bases separated the two germline ends. The CDR3 protein is CASTVGRGYNEQFF. The DNA for the CDR3 is TGTGCCAGTACCGTCGGCAGGGGCTACAATGAGCAGTTCTTC. Looking up the rest from reference TRBV28 and TRBJ2-1 gives the full variable domain: DVKVTQSSRYLVKRTGEKVFLECVQDMDHENMFWYRQDPGLGLRLIYFSYDVKMKEKGDIPEGYSVSREKKERFSLILESASTNQTSMYLCASTVGRGYNEQFFGPGTRLTVL.

This clonotype has only a few counts. The V gene is TRBV6-6, the J gene TRBJ1-2; the D gene is possibly TRBD1 (6 bases). This CDR3 contains 15 residues. Germline loops: CDR1 MNHNY, CDR2 SVGAGI (reference sequence). The V gene lost 7 bases and the J gene lost 1 base, with 16 bases spanning the gap. The CDR3 DNA reads TGTGCCAGCACCGCCTCCGGACAGATTAACTATGGCTACACCTTC. Translating it yields CASTASGQINYGYTF.

This clonotype has at least ten counts. The chain recombines TRBV20-1 with TRBJ1-2; D possibly corresponds to TRBD1 (5 bases). This CDR3 region has 16 residues. Trimming cost V 1 base and J 1 base, with 16 bases left between them. Germline assignment: CDR1 DFQATT and CDR2 SNEGSKA (reference sequence). The CDR3 coding sequence is TGCAGTGCTAGAGTATCAGGGAGCGGCTTTAACTATGGCTACACCTTC. Protein product: CSARVSGSGFNYGYTF.

Note on this clonotype: As the CDR3 is not closed by the conserved phenylalanine or tryptophan, this likely results from a read error. The chain employs TRBV5-1 and TRBJ2-6; D remains ambiguous. CDR3 length equals 13 residues. Germline V gives CDR1 SGHRS, CDR2 YFSETQ. Trimming took 0 bases from V and 3 from J, leaving 1 base between them. The CDR3 region is CASSLDGANVLTY. The CDR3 coding sequence is TGCGCCAGCAGCTTGGATGGGGCCAACGTCCTGACTTAC.

Only a few counts were recorded for this clonotype. The V and J genes are TRBV6-6 and TRBJ2-5; tentatively, D is TRBD2 (7 bases). V was clipped by 11 bases and J by 2 bases, with 18 bases between them. Germline V lookup: CDR1 MNHNY, CDR2 SVGAGI (reference sequence). CDR3 length equals 14 residues. CDR3 residues: CAGTSGGRQETQYF. CDR3 DNA: TGTGCCGGCACTTCGGGGGGCCGGCAAGAGACCCAGTACTTC.

This clonotype was picked up a small number of times. V gene TRBV9 combines with J gene TRBJ2-3, with TRBD1 identical over 10 bases. Germline V lookup: CDR1 SGDLS, CDR2 YYNGEE. This CDR3 spans 15 amino acids. V shed 4 bases and J 3 bases; nucleotides not matched to a gene: 5. CDR3 sequence (DNA): TGTGCCAGCAGCCCGACAGGGGGCGAGACAGATACGCAGTATTTT. Translation: CASSPTGGETDTQYF.

This clonotype was seen a few times. This chain connects TRBV7-2 to TRBJ2-3; 13 bases are a match to TRBD2. The CDR3 has 17 amino acids. V lost 5 bases and J lost 4; bases outside the gene matches: 9. Germline CDR1 reads SGHTA; CDR2 reads FQGNSA. CDR3: CASSRGLAGHLSDTQYF. The CDR3 nucleotides read TGTGCCAGCAGCCGGGGACTAGCGGGACACCTTTCAGATACGCAGTATTTT.